The 6 T cell receptor beta chains below all came from one sample that was sequenced in a study of early T cells in non-severe SARS-CoV-2 infection. TCRdb re-called the 5' RACE reads through MiXCR, storing one row per CDR3 protein. The data contain some 71,000 distinct CDR3 sequences, approximately 12% of them singletons. Specimen: whole blood. Every receptor here comes from an adult who was a healthcare worker with PCR-confirmed SARS-CoV-2 infection or an uninfected control (not recorded which).

The V and J genes are TRBV30 and TRBJ1-1, with a weak D call TRBD1 (5 bases). V lost 3 bases and J 7 bases, leaving 15 bases between the germline ends. Looked up from germline, CDR1 is GTSNPN and CDR2 is SVGIG (reference sequence). The CDR3 extends over 13 amino acids. The CDR3 coding sequence is TGTGCCTGGAGCCTACAGGTCCAACTTGAAGCTTTCTTT. Protein product: CAWSLQVQLEAFF. The variable domain in full, completed from reference TRBV30 and TRBJ1-1, reads SQTIHQWPATLVQPVGSPLSLECTVEGTSNPNLYWYRQAAGRGLQLLFYSVGIGQISSEVPQNLSASRPQDRQFILSSKKLLLSDSGFYLCAWSLQVQLEAFFGQGTRLTVV.

This clonotype has at least ten counts. V usage is TRBV29-1 and J usage is TRBJ2-5; no clear D. The CDR3 has 11 residues. The germline gives CDR1 SQVTM, CDR2 ANQGSEA. Trimming removed 5 bases at V and 4 bases at J, with 8 bases between. DNA for the CDR3: TGCAGCGTTACGACCCTAGAGACCCAGTACTTC. It specifies CSVTTLETQYF.

The chain employs TRBV20-1 and TRBJ2-3; D is perhaps TRBD2 (6 bases). This CDR3 region has 15 residues. Germline V lookup: CDR1 DFQATT, CDR2 SNEGSKA (reference sequence). V was shortened by 0 bases and J by 4 bases, with 14 bases between the two germline ends. CDR3 amino acids: CSARDRLASADTQYF. CDR3 nucleotides: TGCAGTGCTAGAGATCGGTTGGCTAGCGCAGATACGCAGTATTTT.

This clonotype was seen at least ten times. The J gene is TRBJ2-6, the V gene TRBV5-4; 9 bases agree with TRBD1. The CDR3 has 18 amino acids. Trimming removed 4 bases from V and 2 bases from J; junction bases left unmatched: 10. CDR1 SGHNT and CDR2 YYREEE come from the germline V gene (reference sequence). The CDR3 sequence is CASSPAGTGSTGANVLTF. Written as DNA, the CDR3 is TGTGCCAGCAGCCCTGCCGGGACAGGGAGCACTGGGGCCAACGTCCTGACTTTC.

There are many counts of this clonotype. The rearrangement uses TRBV5-5 and TRBJ2-3, with 11 bases lining up with TRBD2. Germline V gene sequence: CDR1 SGHKS, CDR2 YYEKEE (reference sequence). This CDR3 spans 17 amino acids. Germline trimming cut 3 bases from V and 5 bases from J; bases unmatched to any gene: 11. CDR3 nucleotide sequence: TGTGCCAGCAGCTCCGGTACAAGGGGACTAGCGGTAGATACGCAGTATTTT. It encodes CASSSGTRGLAVDTQYF.

This clonotype was seen many times. The chain has TRBV10-3 and TRBJ2-1; 9 bases line up with TRBD1. Trimming removed 8 bases from V and 3 bases from J; junction bases left unmatched: 8. Germline V CDR1 and CDR2: ENHRY, SYGVKD. This CDR3 is 15 amino acids long. CDR3 sequence (DNA): TGTGCCATCCGGCCGGGGACAGGGATCTACAATGAGCAGTTCTTC. Protein sequence: CAIRPGTGIYNEQFF.